Reported below is one T cell receptor beta chain. Libraries were prepared by immunoSEQ multiplex PCR; TCRdb keeps only in-frame clonotypes and omits some of them. The repertoire holds about 160,000 clones, with approximately 90% as singletons. The data belong to a study of blood T cell repertoires in COVID-19. CDR1 is KGHSH and CDR2 is LQKENI in the germline V gene. The CDR3 has 13 residues. V gave up 3 bases and J gave up 8 bases, with 13 bases separating them. This sequence originates from a man younger than 30 with acute or convalescent COVID-19. The chain links TRBV18 to TRBJ1-2, with D unresolved. The sample consisted of peripheral blood. Written as DNA, the CDR3 is TGTGCCAGCTCACCGGAGGGCGTTAGAGGCTACACCTTC. Encoded protein: CASSPEGVRGYTF.